This is a list of T cell receptor beta chains from one sample in a study of identical twins. TCRdb re-called the 5' RACE reads with MiXCR, one entry per CDR3 protein. The sample lists hundreds of thousands of distinct CDR3 sequences, 15% to 20% occurring once. These same records also appear under a second study, on T cells expressing NK-cell markers.

The sequencing input was PBMCs. These receptors were taken from a woman aged 18 to 35 in good health. The CDR3 runs from the conserved cysteine through the conserved F or W. D genes are given only for firm matches. Rows give clone size only sometimes, using once, few, many, or a class for an expanded clone.

len: 14
d_gene: -
j_gene: TRBJ2-3
abundance: -
v_gene: TRBV5-1
CDR3nt: TGCGCCAGCAGCTTGGTGGGGGCCGCAGATACGCAGTATTTT
CDR3aa: CASSLVGAADTQYF

len: 13
d_gene: -
j_gene: TRBJ2-1
abundance: few
v_gene: TRBV20-1
CDR3nt: TGCAGTTTGATGGGACTGTCCTACAATGAGCAGTTCTTC
CDR3aa: CSLMGLSYNEQFF

len: 16
d_gene: TRBD2
j_gene: TRBJ2-1
abundance: few
v_gene: TRBV5-1
CDR3nt: TGCGCCAGCAGCTTGGAGGCTAGCGGGGGCTACAATGAGCAGTTCTTC
CDR3aa: CASSLEASGGYNEQFF

len: 15
d_gene: TRBD2
j_gene: TRBJ2-3
abundance: -
v_gene: TRBV6-5
CDR3nt: TGTGCCAGCAGTTACGCTAGCGGGAGAACAGATACGCAGTATTTT
CDR3aa: CASSYASGRTDTQYF

len: 13
d_gene: -
j_gene: TRBJ2-7
abundance: -
v_gene: TRBV29-1
CDR3nt: TGCAGGACGCCCCGGGACCGGTCGGGCGAGCAGTACTTC
CDR3aa: CRTPRDRSGEQYF

len: 16
d_gene: -
j_gene: TRBJ1-1
abundance: many
v_gene: TRBV9
CDR3nt: TGTGCCAGCAGCGTAGGAGCGGGAAATACGGGAACTGAAGCTTTCTTT
CDR3aa: CASSVGAGNTGTEAFF

len: 15
d_gene: -
j_gene: TRBJ2-3
abundance: few
v_gene: TRBV5-1
CDR3nt: TGCGCCAGCAGCTTGGAAGGGGGAAGCACAGATACGCAGTATTTT
CDR3aa: CASSLEGGSTDTQYF

len: 13
d_gene: TRBD1
j_gene: TRBJ2-5
abundance: -
v_gene: TRBV24-1
CDR3nt: TGTGCCACCAGTTCAGGGGGTAGCGAGACCCAGTACTTC
CDR3aa: CATSSGGSETQYF

len: 14
d_gene: -
j_gene: TRBJ2-5
abundance: few
v_gene: TRBV18
CDR3nt: TGTGCCAGCTCACTACACGTGCATTTGGAGACCCAGTACTTC
CDR3aa: CASSLHVHLETQYF

len: 13
d_gene: TRBD1
j_gene: TRBJ2-7
abundance: few
v_gene: TRBV19
CDR3nt: TGTGCCAGTAGTGAGGGACAGAACATCGAGCAGTACTTC
CDR3aa: CASSEGQNIEQYF

len: 13
d_gene: -
j_gene: TRBJ1-3
abundance: few
v_gene: TRBV12-3/TRBV12-4
CDR3nt: TGTGCCAGCAGTGTATCCTTTGGAAACACCATATATTTT
CDR3aa: CASSVSFGNTIYF

len: 17
d_gene: TRBD2
j_gene: TRBJ2-1
abundance: -
v_gene: TRBV11-2
CDR3nt: TGTGCCAGCAGCTTACTCCACCGGACTAGCGGGGCCAATGAGCAGTTCTTC
CDR3aa: CASSLLHRTSGANEQFF

len: 15
d_gene: -
j_gene: TRBJ1-6
abundance: once
v_gene: TRBV12-3/TRBV12-4
CDR3nt: TGTGCCAGCAGAGAGGACAGCCCATATAATTCACCCCTCCACTTT
CDR3aa: CASREDSPYNSPLHF

len: 14
d_gene: -
j_gene: TRBJ2-1
abundance: -
v_gene: TRBV4-1
CDR3nt: TGCGCCAGCAGCCAAGACTCTGGAGGGAATGAGCAGTTCTTC
CDR3aa: CASSQDSGGNEQFF

len: 12
d_gene: -
j_gene: TRBJ1-1
abundance: -
v_gene: TRBV3-1
CDR3nt: TGTGCCAGCAGCCACGGCCGCACTGAAGCTTTCTTT
CDR3aa: CASSHGRTEAFF

len: 14
d_gene: -
j_gene: TRBJ2-7
abundance: -
v_gene: TRBV27
CDR3nt: TGTGCCAGCAGTTTACGGGCAAATACCTACGAGCAGTACTTC
CDR3aa: CASSLRANTYEQYF

len: 13
d_gene: -
j_gene: TRBJ2-5
abundance: few
v_gene: TRBV6-1
CDR3nt: TGTGCCAGCAGCCAACTAGCCCAAGAGACCCAGTACTTC
CDR3aa: CASSQLAQETQYF

len: 15
d_gene: TRBD2
j_gene: TRBJ2-5
abundance: -
v_gene: TRBV25-1
CDR3nt: TGTGCCAGCAGTGGGCTAGCGGGAGCGGGAAAGACCCAGTACTTC
CDR3aa: CASSGLAGAGKTQYF

len: 15
d_gene: -
j_gene: TRBJ1-2
abundance: -
v_gene: TRBV6-5
CDR3nt: TGTGCCAGCAGTTATCTGGGGCCCAGGGACTATGGCTACACCTTC
CDR3aa: CASSYLGPRDYGYTF

len: 17
d_gene: -
j_gene: TRBJ2-3
abundance: few
v_gene: TRBV4-2
CDR3nt: TGTGCCAGCAGCCAAGATCGTTTCGGCATCCGGACAGATACGCAGTATTTT
CDR3aa: CASSQDRFGIRTDTQYF

len: 15
d_gene: TRBD2
j_gene: TRBJ2-3
abundance: few
v_gene: TRBV7-8
CDR3nt: TGTGCCAGCAGCTTATTCAGCGGGGATGGAGATACGCAGTATTTT
CDR3aa: CASSLFSGDGDTQYF

len: 13
d_gene: -
j_gene: TRBJ2-5
abundance: few
v_gene: TRBV12-3/TRBV12-4
CDR3nt: TGTGCCAGCAGCCTACAGGGTCATGGGACCCAGTACTTC
CDR3aa: CASSLQGHGTQYF